Shown below are 25 T cell receptor beta chains from a single sample sequenced in a study of T cells in Graves' hyperthyroidism and ophthalmopathy. Amplified TCR beta CDR3 regions derived from RNA transcripts. RT-PCR in the first round (using the HTBI primer set) targeted the TCR CDR3. In TCRdb, the multiplex PCR reads were re-called with MiXCR into one record per CDR3 protein. The table shows 500,000 to 650,000 distinct CDR3 sequences, with roughly 18% occurring only once. The source material was blood. These receptors all come from a woman younger than 35 with Graves' ophthalmopathy.

The chain carries TRBV20-1 and TRBJ1-2; D call uncertain. Per the germline V gene, CDR1 is DFQATT and CDR2 is SNEGSKA (reference sequence). The CDR3 spans 15 residues. Trimming removed 0 bases from V and 2 bases from J, with 13 bases in between. The chain's CDR3 is CSARDVGSRNYGYTF. The CDR3 DNA follows: TGCAGTGCTAGAGATGTGGGGTCCCGGAACTATGGCTACACCTTC.

This clonotype has a count of ten or more. The chain joins TRBV6-1 to TRBJ1-1; D may be TRBD1 (5 bases). Trimming shortened V by 2 bases and J by 5 bases, and 9 bases separated the two germline ends. CDR1 and CDR2 (germline): MNHNS, SASEGT. The CDR3 is made up of 13 amino acids. CDR3 amino acids: CASSEIRGTEAFF. The CDR3 DNA reads as TGTGCCAGCAGTGAAATACGGGGGACTGAAGCTTTCTTT.

The sample holds many counts of this clonotype. The chain has TRBV20-1 and TRBJ2-5; 7 positions match TRBD1. V trimming: 5 bases; J trimming: 2 bases; junction bases outside the gene matches: 11. Germline V CDR1 and CDR2: DFQATT, SNEGSKA (reference sequence). The CDR3 loop spans 15 amino acids. CDR3 in amino acids: CSAHRQGDLQETQYF. DNA for the CDR3: TGCAGTGCTCACCGTCAGGGGGATCTACAAGAGACCCAGTACTTC.

This clonotype was seen ten or more times. For the CDR3, the DNA is TGTGCCAGCAGTTTGACAGGGAGCGAGCAGTACTTC. Encoded protein: CASSLTGSEQYF. The chain recombines TRBV27 with TRBJ2-7; 7 bases align to TRBD1. The CDR3 is 12 amino acids. Germline trimming cut 3 bases from V and 6 bases from J; bases unmatched to any gene: 2. The germline V gene encodes CDR1 MNHEY and CDR2 SMNVEV (reference sequence).

This clonotype occurred many times. The V gene is TRBV30, the J gene TRBJ1-5, with 10 bases lining up with TRBD1. CDR1 GTSNPN and CDR2 SVGIG come from the germline V gene (reference sequence). Trimming at V came to 2 bases and at J to 6 bases, leaving 10 bases not matched to a gene. CDR3 length: 16 amino acids. The CDR3 region is CAWSRYGTGVGQPQHF. Here the CDR3 DNA reads TGTGCCTGGAGTAGGTACGGGACAGGGGTGGGTCAGCCCCAGCATTTT.

This chain joins TRBV6-1 and TRBJ2-1, with D unclear. CDR3 length equals 16 residues. In germline, CDR1 is MNHNS, CDR2 SASEGT. Trimming left V 5 bases short and J 0 bases short, with 14 bases between. The CDR3 region is CASSPYLDGSYNEQFF. The CDR3 DNA reads TGTGCCAGCAGTCCCTACCTCGACGGCTCCTACAATGAGCAGTTCTTC.

This chain connects TRBV28 to TRBJ1-1; D possibly corresponds to TRBD1 (6 bases). CDR1 and CDR2 from the germline V gene are MDHEN and SYDVKM. The length of the CDR3 is 14 residues. With 4 bases removed from V and 2 bases from J, the gap between germline ends came to 11 bases. In DNA, the CDR3 is TGTGCCAGCAGTTACCAGGGGACCAACACTGAAGCTTTCTTT. Protein sequence: CASSYQGTNTEAFF.

The table lists this clonotype with a few counts. The chain couples TRBV19 to TRBJ1-2, with TRBD1 matching 9 bases. J lost 7 bases, V lost 1 base, and 7 bases had no gene match. CDR3 length equals 15 residues. Per germline, CDR1 LNHDA and CDR2 SQIVND (reference sequence). The CDR3 DNA is TGTGCCAGTAGTATAGTAGGGACAGGGATTCGTGGCTACACCTTC. It is translated as CASSIVGTGIRGYTF.

This rearrangement joins TRBV6-1 to TRBJ2-7, with D unclear. The V end lost 1 base, the J end lost 3 bases, and 10 bases lay between the germline ends. Germline-derived CDR1 and CDR2 are MNHNS and SASEGT. The CDR3 sequence is 14 residues long. The CDR3 region has the DNA TGTGCCAGCAGTGAAGGGAGTTACGTCTACGAGCAGTACTTC. It translates to CASSEGSYVYEQYF.

CDR3 nucleotide sequence: TGTGCCAGTAGTATCTTGGTGACAGGGCCGAACACCGGGGAGCTGTTTTTT. It encodes CASSILVTGPNTGELFF. The chain joins TRBV19 to TRBJ2-2; TRBD1 agrees at 7 bases. Per the germline V gene, CDR1 is LNHDA and CDR2 is SQIVND (reference sequence). The J segment lost 0 bases and the V segment lost 3 bases, leaving 7 bases of the junction unmatched. The CDR3 has 17 residues. The variable domain in full, with the rest retrieved from reference TRBV19 and TRBJ2-2, is DGGITQSPKYLFRKEGQNVTLSCEQNLNHDAMYWYRQDPGQGLRLIYYSQIVNDFQKGDIAEGYSVSREKKESFPLTVTSAQKNPTAFYLCASSILVTGPNTGELFFGEGSRLTVL.

This clonotype has at least ten counts. The V gene is TRBV6-1, the J gene TRBJ1-2; a possible D gene is TRBD1 (6 bases). Germline V gene sequence: CDR1 MNHNS, CDR2 SASEGT. Trimming removed 4 bases at V and 0 bases at J, with 9 bases between. This CDR3 spans 14 amino acids. The CDR3 sequence: CASSVGHANYGYTF. CDR3 nucleotides: TGTGCCAGCAGTGTGGGACACGCTAACTATGGCTACACCTTC.

Many counts were recorded for this clonotype. The chain combines TRBV7-2 with TRBJ2-3, with D perhaps TRBD1 (5 bases). The CDR3 has 14 residues. The germline V gene encodes CDR1 SGHTA and CDR2 FQGNSA. V was shortened by 3 bases and J by 1 base, with 8 bases between the two germline ends. Here the CDR3 DNA reads TGTGCCAGCAGCTTGGGGCACCGCACAGATACGCAGTATTTT. Its translation: CASSLGHRTDTQYF.

This clonotype was recorded at least ten times. The chain couples TRBV2 to TRBJ2-1; TRBD2 matches 8 bases. The V gene end was trimmed by 4 bases and the J gene end by 3 bases; junction bases not matched to a gene: 5. This CDR3 is built from 15 residues. Germline loops: CDR1 SNHLY, CDR2 FYNNEI. The CDR3 protein is CASSVQRGSYNEQFF. Here the CDR3 DNA reads TGTGCCAGCAGTGTACAGCGGGGGAGCTACAATGAGCAGTTCTTC.

This clonotype has just a few counts. V gene TRBV7-8 combines with J gene TRBJ2-1, with D maybe TRBD1 (6 bases). From germline, CDR1 is SGHVS and CDR2 FQNEAQ. There are 14 residues in the CDR3. Deletions cut 2 bases from V and 12 bases from J, with 17 bases between. This chain's CDR3 is CASSLPRTVQGQFF. CDR3 DNA: TGTGCCAGCAGCTTACCCCGGACAGTTCAAGGGCAGTTCTTC.

This chain connects TRBV20-1 to TRBJ2-1; TRBD2 aligns across 14 bases. The germline CDR1 and CDR2 sequences are DFQATT and SNEGSKA (reference sequence). With 3 bases clipped from V and 7 bases from J, the junction kept 5 bases outside the gene matches. The CDR3 contains 15 residues. CDR3 bases: TGCAGTGCTAGTGGGACTAGCGGGAGCCAAAATGAGCAGTTCTTC. Encoded protein: CSASGTSGSQNEQFF.

This clonotype was seen only a few times. This chain uses TRBV27 with TRBJ2-1; D not resolved. CDR3 length: 12 amino acids. V was clipped by 8 bases and J by 5 bases, with 10 bases between them. In germline, CDR1 is MNHEY, CDR2 SMNVEV (reference sequence). This CDR3 is CASLDRHNEQFF. In DNA, the CDR3 is TGTGCCAGCCTGGACCGACACAATGAGCAGTTCTTC.

This clonotype turned up a few times. This chain joins TRBV3-1 and TRBJ2-2; TRBD1 might be the D (6 bases). Per the germline V gene, CDR1 is LGHDT and CDR2 is YNNKEL (reference sequence). Trimming stripped 3 bases from V and 6 bases from J, with 11 bases between. The CDR3 has 14 residues. In nucleotides, the CDR3 is TGTGCCAGCAGCCACCCCACAGGGTCCGGGGAGCTGTTTTTT. Translation: CASSHPTGSGELFF.

This clonotype was counted many times. The rearrangement uses TRBV6-1 and TRBJ1-6; D not certain. This CDR3 is 15 amino acids long. The V end lost 3 bases, the J end lost 7 bases, and 13 bases lay between the germline ends. The V gene's germline CDR1 is MNHNS and CDR2 SASEGT. The CDR3 bases are TGTGCCAGCAGTGAGACTGCAAACGTCAATTCACCCCTCCACTTT. Its protein product is CASSETANVNSPLHF.

This clonotype was recorded at least ten times. The V call is TRBV28, the J call TRBJ1-1, with a tentative D call TRBD1 (5 bases). The CDR3 sequence is 12 residues long. CDR1 is MDHEN, CDR2 SYDVKM, per germline. V lost 5 bases and J 10 bases, leaving 14 bases between the germline ends. The CDR3, as DNA: TGTGCCAGCAGTCTTTCTGGGGCGCGAGCTTTCTTT. Translation gives CASSLSGARAFF. The entire variable domain, with the rest obtained from reference TRBV28 and TRBJ1-1, is as follows: DVKVTQSSRYLVKRTGEKVFLECVQDMDHENMFWYRQDPGLGLRLIYFSYDVKMKEKGDIPEGYSVSREKKERFSLILESASTNQTSMYLCASSLSGARAFFGQGTRLTVV.

This clonotype has more than one count but fewer than ten. The chain combines TRBV27 with TRBJ1-5, with 8 bases aligning to TRBD1. V was pared by 6 bases and J by 5 bases, with 9 bases of the junction left unmatched. The germline V gene has CDR1 MNHEY and CDR2 SMNVEV (reference sequence). CDR3 length: 15 residues. This CDR3 reads CASSPLGQEDQPQHF. The CDR3, as DNA: TGTGCCAGCAGCCCGTTGGGACAGGAAGATCAGCCCCAGCATTTT.

This clonotype appeared a few times. The genes are TRBV12-3 or TRBV12-4 and TRBJ2-4; 8 bases map to TRBD1. V shed 6 bases and J 0 bases; nucleotides not matched to a gene: 19. The CDR3 totals 20 residues. The CDR3 DNA reads as TGTGCCAGCAGGGACCTTAAAGGACAGGGCGCTTATTCAGCCAAAAACATTCAGTACTTC. It yields the protein CASRDLKGQGAYSAKNIQYF.

This clonotype has just a few counts. The V gene is TRBV11-2, the J gene TRBJ1-4; D perhaps matches TRBD1 (6 bases). There are 15 residues in the CDR3. Germline values: CDR1 SGHAT, CDR2 FQNNGV. V shed 5 bases and J shed 7 bases, with 17 bases lying between them. The CDR3 loop reads CASSDLRGRGEKLFF. The CDR3 DNA is TGTGCCAGCAGCGATCTCAGGGGAAGGGGTGAAAAACTGTTTTTT.

J is TRBJ1-4 and V is TRBV7-6; D is unresolved. The CDR3 is made up of 13 amino acids. The V gene's germline CDR1 is SGHVS and CDR2 FNYEAQ. Deletions cut 5 bases from V and 8 bases from J, with 12 bases between. The CDR3, as DNA: TGTGCCAGCAGCGATTCCCTGAGAGAAAAACTGTTTTTT. Translating it yields CASSDSLREKLFF.

The table lists this clonotype with many counts. This sequence joins TRBV27 and TRBJ1-5, with unresolved D. The CDR3 sequence is 13 residues long. The V end lost 4 bases, the J end lost 3 bases, and 7 bases lay between the germline ends. CDR1 is MNHEY, CDR2 SMNVEV, per germline (reference sequence). The CDR3 DNA follows: TGTGCCAGCAGTTCAGAAAACAATCAGCCCCAGCATTTT. It translates to CASSSENNQPQHF.

In its sample, this clonotype was seen many times. The chain links TRBV28 to TRBJ1-2; a weak D match, TRBD1 (6 bases). CDR1 and CDR2 (germline): MDHEN, SYDVKM. The V end lost 4 bases, the J end lost 4 bases, and 13 bases lay between the germline ends. The CDR3 contains 14 residues. The DNA for the CDR3 is TGTGCCAGCAGTTCCTTGACAGGCGTCTATGGCTACACCTTC. It codes for CASSSLTGVYGYTF.